This T cell receptor (beta chain) stems from a study of T cells in Graves' hyperthyroidism and ophthalmopathy. CDR1 is SGHTA and CDR2 is FQGNSA in the germline V gene. V lost 5 bases to trimming and J lost 6 bases, with 17 bases between them. There are 16 residues in the CDR3. Many counts were recorded for this clonotype. Template material for amplifying TCR beta CDR3 regions consisted of RNA transcripts. The HTBI primer set served for first-round RT-PCR of the TCR CDR3. One entry per CDR3 protein results from TCRdb running MiXCR on the multiplex PCR reads. The sample has about 590,000 distinct CDR3 sequences, around 14% seen once; the top ten hold around 7.5%.

The sequence was collected from a woman in her twenties or thirties with Graves' hyperthyroidism. The V and J genes are TRBV7-2 and TRBJ1-6; TRBD1 might be the D (6 bases). Sequenced input: blood. The CDR3 DNA reads TGTGCCAGCAGCAGACTAAGACAGGATCCTAATTCACCCCTCCACTTT. It encodes CASSRLRQDPNSPLHF.